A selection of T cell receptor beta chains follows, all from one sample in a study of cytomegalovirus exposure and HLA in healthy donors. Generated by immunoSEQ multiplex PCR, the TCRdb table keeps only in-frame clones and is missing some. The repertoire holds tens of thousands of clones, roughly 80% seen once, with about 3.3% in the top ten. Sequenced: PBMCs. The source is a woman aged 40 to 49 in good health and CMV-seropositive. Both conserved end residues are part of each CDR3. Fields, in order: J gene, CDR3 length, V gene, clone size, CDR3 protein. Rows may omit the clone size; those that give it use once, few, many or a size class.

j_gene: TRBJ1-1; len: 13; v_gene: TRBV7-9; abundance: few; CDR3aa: CASSLEGVSEAFF
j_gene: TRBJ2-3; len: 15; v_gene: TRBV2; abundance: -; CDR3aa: CASSGEGLAGETQYF
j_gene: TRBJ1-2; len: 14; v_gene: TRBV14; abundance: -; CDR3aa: CASSQDNGYGGYTF
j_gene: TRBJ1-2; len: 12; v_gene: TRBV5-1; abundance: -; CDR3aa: CASSLVGEGYTF
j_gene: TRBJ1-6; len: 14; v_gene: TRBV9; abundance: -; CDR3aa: CASSPNLAGAPLHF
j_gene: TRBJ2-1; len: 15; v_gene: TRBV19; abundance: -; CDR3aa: CASSMSLGAVGEQFF
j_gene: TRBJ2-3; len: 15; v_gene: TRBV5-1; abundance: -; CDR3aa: CASSPGQVGTDTQYF
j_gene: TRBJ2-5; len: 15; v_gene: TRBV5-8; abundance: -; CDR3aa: CASSSLTSGKETQYF
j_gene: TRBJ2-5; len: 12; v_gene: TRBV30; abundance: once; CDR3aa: CAWEGGGETQYF
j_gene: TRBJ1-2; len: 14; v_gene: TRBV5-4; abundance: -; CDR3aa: CASSSLDRLSSYTF
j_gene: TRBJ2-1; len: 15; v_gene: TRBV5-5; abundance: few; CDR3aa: CASSLILALYNEQFF
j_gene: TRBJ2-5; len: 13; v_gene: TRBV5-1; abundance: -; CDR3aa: CASSGGLQETQYF
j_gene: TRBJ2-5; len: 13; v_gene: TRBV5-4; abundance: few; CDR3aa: CASSLAGRETQYF
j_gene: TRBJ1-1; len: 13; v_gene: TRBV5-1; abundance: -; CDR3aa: CASSYRQGVEAFF
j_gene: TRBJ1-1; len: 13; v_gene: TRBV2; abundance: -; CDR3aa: CASYREFGTEAFF
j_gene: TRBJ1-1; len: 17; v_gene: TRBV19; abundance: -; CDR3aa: CASSIGQVVSMNTEAFF
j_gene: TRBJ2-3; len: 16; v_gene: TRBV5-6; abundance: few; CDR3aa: CASSRGGKSKTDTQYF
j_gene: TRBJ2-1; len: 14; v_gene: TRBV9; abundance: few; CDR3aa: CASSVTQGAGEQFF
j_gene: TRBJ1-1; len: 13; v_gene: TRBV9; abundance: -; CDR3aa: CASSAGANTEAFF
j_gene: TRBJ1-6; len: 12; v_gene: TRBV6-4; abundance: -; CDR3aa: CASGTGVSPLHF
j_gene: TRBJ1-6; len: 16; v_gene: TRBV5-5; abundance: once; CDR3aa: CASSIGTSHGNSPLHF
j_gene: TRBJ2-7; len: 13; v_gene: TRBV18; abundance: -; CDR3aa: CASSPGTGREQYF
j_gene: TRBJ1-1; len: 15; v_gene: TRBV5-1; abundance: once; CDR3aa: CASSADTGGWTEAFF
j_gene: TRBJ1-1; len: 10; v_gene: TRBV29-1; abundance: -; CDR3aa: CSVPGTEAFF
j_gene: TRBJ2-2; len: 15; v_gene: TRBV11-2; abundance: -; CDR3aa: CASSPGQRKTGELFF
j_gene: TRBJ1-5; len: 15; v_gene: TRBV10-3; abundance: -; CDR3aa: CAISGWNRGHQPQHF
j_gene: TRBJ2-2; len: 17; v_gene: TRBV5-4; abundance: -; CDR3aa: CASSLAIGGIGTGELFF
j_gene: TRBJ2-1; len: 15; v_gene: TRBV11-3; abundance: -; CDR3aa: CASSAGDEGYNEQFF
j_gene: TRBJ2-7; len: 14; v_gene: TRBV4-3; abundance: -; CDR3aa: CASSQVLGAHEQYF
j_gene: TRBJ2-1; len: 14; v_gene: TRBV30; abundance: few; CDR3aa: CAWRGGQGAHEQFF
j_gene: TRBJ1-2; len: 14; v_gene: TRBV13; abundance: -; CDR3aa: CASSLDREDYGYTF
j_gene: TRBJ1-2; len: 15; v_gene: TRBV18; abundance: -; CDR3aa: CASSPPNPGLYGYTF
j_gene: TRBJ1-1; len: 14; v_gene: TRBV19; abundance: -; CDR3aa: CASSMGTGRTEAFF
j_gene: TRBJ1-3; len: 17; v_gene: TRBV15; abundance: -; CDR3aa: CATSRGPQGLSGNTIYF
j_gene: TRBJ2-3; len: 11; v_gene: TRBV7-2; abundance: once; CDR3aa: CASSFHREQYF